This TCR beta chain was sequenced during a study of monozygotic twins with inflammatory bowel disease. Study results and caveats: Patients got different immunosuppressive treatments, which may have made their repertoires more variable.

Germline V gives CDR1 SGHRS, CDR2 YFSETQ. The CDR3 is 16 amino acids. Points on this clonotype: Its antigen is not known.

For both chains, the TCRalpha and TCRbeta cDNA went through two nested PCRs of approximately 16 and 9 cycles. TCRdb re-called the 5' RACE reads and shows each CDR3 protein once, DNA omitted. The sample has 170,000 or so distinct CDR3 sequences. This TCR was sampled from a human donor with ulcerative colitis or Crohn's disease, or a healthy co-twin of an affected twin (not recorded which). The chain couples TRBV5-1 to TRBJ1-1; TCRdb's D gene call, TRBD1, goes unchecked for lack of DNA. The sample comprised blood. CDR3 protein: CASRPYGTGGNTEAFF.